A single TCR beta chain is shown here with its context. This clonotype was found many times. This receptor's antigen is unknown. Qualities for individual bases were not recorded, and no much larger clone is one base off. According to the germline V gene (reference sequence), CDR1 reads LGHDT and CDR2 reads YNNKEL. Including the terminal cysteine and phenylalanine, the CDR3 comprises 14 residues. CDR3 DNA is the only sequence kept; it has 42 bases, read in frame from the first base. After removal of 2 bases from V and 7 bases from J, the junction retains 5 bases not matched to a gene. The sample originates from a study of T cells in Graves' hyperthyroidism and ophthalmopathy (dated by TCRdb to about 2019). About the full investigation: Peripheral blood samples were taken at the time of initial diagnosis, prior to any treatment. To identify TCR V-J signatures that set the groups apart, the researchers used a discovery cohort of more than 95 patients, made up of under 50 with Graves' ophthalmopathy and about 55 with stable Graves' hyperthyroidism. Whether ophthalmopathy could be predicted prospectively was tested in an independent validation cohort made up of fewer than 20 hyperthyroidism patients plus 17 patients who later progressed to ophthalmopathy. The 100 or so discovery patients were divided at random into training and test sets in a 7:3 ratio. The study also compared thyroid tissue and blood T-cell repertoires from five or six Graves' hyperthyroidism patients. After sampling, hyperthyroidism patients received methimazole starting at 30 mg daily, and ophthalmopathy patients received high-dose intravenous methylprednisolone. The paper reports TCR Vbeta CDR3 sequencing of about 140 peripheral blood samples: under 45 ophthalmopathy, around 80 hyperthyroidism and approximately 17 progressor patients. Results and caveats for the whole study, not just this receptor: Blood samples also contained most of the expanded thyroid clonotypes (frequency above 0.001), which suggests that blood repertoires may reflect thyroid immune responses. In cross-validation, a model built on a 13 V-J signature told ophthalmopathy apart from stable hyperthyroidism with 85% to 90% sensitivity and about 81% specificity, and in testing the same model reached 80%/75%. No statistical method was used to set the sample size in advance, and investigators knew the group allocation. In validation, the model predicted progression to ophthalmopathy with 55% to 71% sensitivity and 72% to 75% specificity, a median of around 6.6 months before onset.

The TCR beta CDR3 regions were amplified from the RNA transcripts. The TCR CDR3 was subjected to a first round of RT-PCR using the HTBI primer set and the Qiagen OneStep RT-PCR kit. The libraries were constructed in a second round of multiplex PCR and then size-selected and purified. Libraries were sequenced paired-end with 100 bp reads on an Illumina HiSeq2000. The original pipeline was this. SOAPnuke was used to process the raw data, with reads discarded if the reads contained adapters or uncalled bases, had a mean Phred below 15, or lacked an exact constant-primer or identifier match. COPE v1.2.5 was used to merge high-quality paired reads, and clonotypes were defined as unique nucleotide sequences. MiTCR v1.1 was used to align clonotypes to the IMGT TRBV, TRBD and TRBJ reference segments. The analysis included only V-J combinations with a frequency above 0.0001, which together covered 98% to 99.2% of the repertoires. The TCS score was defined as F50 (clonal expansion) divided by E x V (chaos), with BLOSUM62-based TCRdist calculated between CDR3 peptides within each V-J. Welch's t-statistics and random forest reduced around 510 V-J features to 13, which were used in a naive Bayes classifier (R e1071). Through fastp at Q25 and MiXCR, TCRdb rebuilt clones from the public reads, retaining in-frame beta chains. CDR3 protein sequences are deduplicated, and each keeps its most common genes and DNA. TCRdb's processing, not the authors', yielded these V and J calls. In this sample the table shows 450,000 to 650,000 distinct CDR3 sequences, 13% to 15% of which occur a single time. Approximately 6.4% of the sample belongs to the ten largest clones.

Ophthalmopathy patients had moderately to severely active disease, Clinical Activity Score of at least 3, NOSPECS grade of at least 4, and duration under 3 months. Patients with uncontrolled infections, other autoimmune diseases, pregnancy or lactation were excluded. Clinical symptoms, serum thyroxine and TRAb, thyroid ultrasound, and orbital computed tomography formed the basis for the diagnoses. Ficoll-Paque density gradient centrifugation was used to isolate PBMCs from around 9.1 ml of fresh peripheral blood. Total RNA was extracted using Trizol reagent, and RNA quality was assessed on an Agilent 2100 Bioanalyzer.

Sequences were obtained from blood. This TCR was recovered from a woman aged 18-29 years with Graves' ophthalmopathy. The rearrangement joined TRBV3-1 to TRBJ2-7; TRBD2 aligns with 10 central bases. This receptor carries the CDR3 CASSQSSGSYEQYF. The nucleotides read TGTGCCAGCAGCCAATCTAGCGGGAGTTATGAGCAGTACTTC.